The present TCR beta chain was sequenced within a study of response to subunit inactivated influenza vaccine. This clonotype has more than one count but fewer than ten. TCRdb independently ran MiXCR on the RT-PCR reads; one entry per CDR3 protein. The table has 290,000 or so distinct CDR3 sequences, roughly 22% seen once. The trim removed 0 bases at V and 4 bases at J, leaving 3 bases unmatched. This CDR3 comprises 16 residues. The germline CDR1 and CDR2 sequences are KGHDR and SFDVKD. The sequence was collected from a man in his fifties or sixties who received an inactivated influenza vaccine. The chain uses TRBV24-1 and TRBJ2-5, with 11 nucleotides matching TRBD1. This sample comprised PBMCs from blood, obtained around 22 months after vaccination. The CDR3 loop reads CATSDLEGTGGETQYF. The CDR3 DNA follows: TGTGCCACCAGTGATTTGGAAGGGACAGGGGGAGAGACCCAGTACTTC.